This T cell receptor beta chain derives from a study of cytomegalovirus exposure and HLA in healthy donors. The study's findings and limits: In a later analysis, donors in an Asian-associated ancestry cluster reportedly had fewer N-insertions in productive TCRs than the cohort mean. In an earlier analysis, about 87% or about 30%: the productive usage of most TCR beta V segments.

PCR primers comprised 60 Vbeta and 13 Jbeta primers. Produced via immunoSEQ multiplex PCR; TCRdb's table is partial and in-frame only. Of around 150,000 clones listed, about 80% are singletons. Remarks on this clone: What it recognizes is unknown.

The CDR3 has 14 amino acids. V dropped 7 bases and J dropped 5; count of bases not matched to a gene: 7. In germline, CDR1 is MDHEN, CDR2 SYDVKM. Material for sequencing was PBMCs. The chain joins TRBV28 to TRBJ2-1, with 8 nucleotides matching TRBD2. The receptor was isolated from a woman aged 45 to 65 in good health and CMV-seronegative. For the CDR3, the DNA is TGTGCCAGCACATCGGGGGGGCGGCACAATGAGCAGTTCTTC. Translated: CASTSGGRHNEQFF.